These T cell receptor beta chains were read from a single sample in a study of CD8 T cells in Susac syndrome. One entry per CDR3 protein results from TCRdb running MiXCR on the immunoSEQ multiplex PCR reads. The data show 20,000 to 25,000 distinct CDR3 sequences, with just under 95% seen just once and 0.25% to 0.3% held by the top ten. Sequencing used CD8+ T cells from PBMCs. The receptors were sampled from a human donor in good health. CDR3s include the opening cysteine and the closing phenylalanine or tryptophan. Fields, in order: V gene, CDR3 protein.

>TRBV5-1
CASSLGRDNQPQHF
>TRBV7-6
CASSLEPPETQYF
>TRBV7-8
CASSLARGSTEAFF
>TRBV9
CASSTGLAGGVHNEQFF
>TRBV19
CASQPGTNGGYTF
>TRBV7-6
CASSLNQRLGSGANVLTF
>TRBV9
CASSVDIYYEQYF
>TRBV5-4
CGSGGDTGELFF
>TRBV7-9
CASSGIRGSYEQYF
>TRBV5-1
CASSGRLAGPVYPTDEQYF
>TRBV2
CASRDLDQPQHF
>TRBV6-4
CASSLTGGSTDTQYF
>TRBV5-4
CASSLGEGWDTEAFF
>TRBV13
CASSLGQGYEKLFF
>TRBV27
CASSFDRDRGALLF
>TRBV5-5
CASSLEGRFYEKLFF
>TRBV15
CATSAKSGQNRYEQYF
>TRBV6-1
CASSEDPTGNTEAFF
>TRBV2
CASTGTVNYGYTF
>TRBV4-1
CASSQDEGAGHNEQFF
>TRBV20-1
CSAKGPGQRGNQPQHF
>TRBV7-6
CASKRSVSSYNEQFF
>TRBV27
CAIGQGPQETQYF
>TRBV29-1
CSVEGKASGDRGVNTEAFF
>TRBV14
CASSQVLGLYNEQFF
>TRBV27
CASSFTGLETQYF
>TRBV10-3
CATNRDGTYEQYF
>TRBV20-1
CSARDGDIPKKLFF
>TRBV7-9
CASSPSLGSYKGNEQFF
>TRBV7-2
CASSPFTGVGEKLFF
>TRBV9
CASSAPRNRNDGPNYGYTF
>TRBV10-3
CAISGSYEQYF
>TRBV7-9
CASSFRGNDEQYF
>TRBV20-1
CSARRERGSYEQYF
>TRBV21-1
CASSLRGPRLTLYGYTF
>TRBV7-9
CASSSSGNSYEQYF
>TRBV2
CASSEGQIIEYEQYF
>TRBV13
CASSLAGGPGHEQYF
>TRBV6-5
CASSYGETGANVLTF
>TRBV7-9
CASSSGQGDSPLHF
>TRBV5-1
CASSLAGDRVSLEQYF
>TRBV12-3/TRBV12-4
CASSLGTGRTEAFF